A single sample gave rise to the 6 T cell receptor beta chains below, sequenced in a study of T-cell reconstitution after alpha-beta-depleted transplantation in children. Unique molecular identifiers tagged the TCRbeta library. TCRdb reanalysed the PCR reads using MiXCR and keeps one entry per CDR3 protein. Here the sample spans 90,000 to 130,000 distinct CDR3 sequences, about 6.4% being singletons. The sequencing here drew on PBMCs, mostly from graft donor cells, taken 360 days after TCRalphabeta/CD19-depleted stem cell transplant. The receptors stem from a male patient aged 2-15 years who had a stem cell transplant for acute lymphoblastic leukemia, so the T cells may come from the graft donor.

This clonotype was picked up many times. The chain is built from TRBV4-3 and TRBJ2-1, with 9 bases aligning to TRBD2. Germline V CDR1 and CDR2: LGHNA, YSLEER. J was trimmed by 8 bases and V by 8 bases; bases with no gene match: 16. The CDR3 consists of 16 residues. CDR3 sequence reads: CASRPFFAGGPDEQFF. As DNA, the CDR3 is TGCGCCAGCCGCCCCTTCTTTGCGGGAGGGCCAGATGAGCAGTTCTTC.

A note on this clonotype: This may arise from a read error, as a much more abundant clone is one base away. The conserved phenylalanine or tryptophan normally closing the CDR3 is absent here, so this likely arose from a read error. The V and J genes are TRBV15 and TRBJ2-5, with D unresolved. Trimming left V 0 bases short and J 7 bases short, with 12 bases between. The CDR3 runs 14 residues. Germline assignment: CDR1 LNHNV and CDR2 YYDKDF (reference sequence). The CDR3 spells CATSRDQTARTQYL. The CDR3, as DNA: TGTGCCACCAGCAGAGATCAGACCGCTCGGACCCAGTACTTA.

The chain employs TRBV15 and TRBJ2-5; D not resolved. The length of the CDR3 is 13 residues. In germline, CDR1 is LNHNV, CDR2 YYDKDF (reference sequence). V shed 5 bases and J shed 2 bases, with 9 bases lying between them. In DNA form, the CDR3 reads TGTGCCACCAGCTTAGGACGGCAAGAGACCCAGTACTTC. Protein: CATSLGRQETQYF. The variable domain in full, with the rest retrieved from reference TRBV15 and TRBJ2-5, is DAMVIQNPRYQVTQFGKPVTLSCSQTLNHNVMYWYQQKSSQAPKLLFHYYDKDFNNEADTPDNFQSRRPNTSFCFLDIRSPGLGDTAMYLCATSLGRQETQYFGPGTRLLVL.

The chain couples TRBV27 to TRBJ2-4; D gene uncertain. Germline V gene sequence: CDR1 MNHEY, CDR2 SMNVEV (reference sequence). The CDR3 totals 17 residues. Trimming stripped 0 bases from V and 0 bases from J, with 12 bases between. The CDR3, as DNA: TGTGCCAGCAGTTTATCGGGTTGTAGATTAGCCAAAAACATTCAGTACTTC. Amino acids: CASSLSGCRLAKNIQYF.

The chain uses TRBV9 and TRBJ2-1; 9 bases line up with TRBD2. In germline, CDR1 is SGDLS, CDR2 YYNGEE. The CDR3 is 15 amino acids. Trimming at V came to 0 bases and at J to 10 bases, leaving 8 bases not matched to a gene. CDR3 protein: CASSVVRGRAVEQFF. The CDR3 DNA reads as TGTGCCAGCAGCGTAGTGCGCGGGAGGGCCGTCGAGCAGTTCTTC.

This clonotype was counted ten times or more. V and J are TRBV2 and TRBJ2-7, with 7 bases lining up with TRBD2. This CDR3 is 15 amino acids long. Unmatched junction bases numbered 7, after V lost 3 bases and J lost 2 bases. CDR1 and CDR2 (germline): SNHLY, FYNNEI. As DNA, the CDR3 is TGTGCCAGCAGTGATCTGTCTAGCGGAACCTACGAGCAGTACTTC. Protein sequence: CASSDLSSGTYEQYF.